This TCR beta chain appears in the sequencing data of a study of read filtering for tumor transcriptome and immune sequencing. The overall study: After DNase treatment, RNA was made into whole-transcriptome libraries. Findings and caveats of the study: RNA-seq captured clonotypes less deeply and reliably than IR-seq. Sorted CD138-negative bone marrow cells were not purified T cells. Dropping single-read clonotypes raised IR-seq and RNA-seq shared-clonotype correlation.

Trimming removed 4 bases at V and 2 bases at J, with 12 bases between. The CDR3 has 14 amino acids. CDR1 is MNHNS and CDR2 is SASEGT in the germline V gene. This clonotype was detected many times. Its antigen is not identified. From about 0.4 ug of RNA, a library with molecular barcoded alpha/delta and beta/gamma adaptors was made. TCRdb ran MiXCR on the reads and lists one entry per CDR3 protein. The table shows roughly 130,000 distinct CDR3 sequences, with roughly 13% occurring only once. The rearrangement uses TRBV6-1 and TRBJ2-7; D is unclear. This clonotype was obtained from a donor aged 40 or over with multiple myeloma. Sequenced input: a population of CD138-negative cells sorted from bone marrow. The CDR3 DNA reads as TGTGCCAGCAGTGTCCGGACCCAGACCTACGAGCAGTACTTC. Translation gives CASSVRTQTYEQYF.